A single sample gave rise to the 13 T cell receptor beta chains below, sequenced in a study of PD-1 blockade in classical Hodgkin lymphoma. The data were produced by immunoSEQ multiplex PCR, yet TCRdb's version contains in-frame clones alone and is incomplete. The sample yields 30,000 to 40,000 clones, about 82% seen once. Relapses following autologous stem cell transplantation were seen in all patients, with brentuximab vedotin exposure varying. Sample: peripheral blood mononuclear cells (PBMCs), taken at baseline. These receptors all come from a human donor with classical Hodgkin lymphoma.

The chain joins TRBV4-3 to TRBJ2-6, with 9 bases identical to TRBD1. CDR1 is LGHNA, CDR2 YSLEER, per germline. The CDR3 runs 19 residues. V lost 2 bases to trimming and J lost 2 bases; unmatched junction nucleotides: 10. The CDR3 protein is CASSQRLFTGGAGANVLTF. For the CDR3, the DNA is TGCGCCAGCAGCCAAAGATTATTCACAGGGGGCGCTGGGGCCAACGTCCTGACTTTC.

This clone was recorded many times. This chain connects TRBV9 to TRBJ1-2; 9 nucleotides align to TRBD1. J lost 3 bases, V lost 0 bases, and 3 bases had no gene match. Per the germline V gene, CDR1 is SGDLS and CDR2 is YYNGEE. CDR3 length equals 15 residues. CDR3: CASSVEGTGHYGYTF. CDR3 bases: TGTGCCAGCAGCGTAGAGGGGACAGGGCACTATGGCTACACCTTC.

The chain uses TRBV11-2 and TRBJ1-2; 9 bases map to TRBD1. This CDR3 spans 16 amino acids. From germline, CDR1 is SGHAT and CDR2 FQNNGV. V was clipped by 0 bases and J by 5 bases; unmatched bases: 7. In DNA form, the CDR3 reads TGTGCCAGCAGCTTAGACGCCGGGACAGGGATATATGGCTACACCTTC. Protein sequence: CASSLDAGTGIYGYTF.

This clone occurred a few times. This rearrangement joins TRBV6-1 to TRBJ1-3; possible D gene TRBD1, 6 bases. The length of the CDR3 is 15 residues. From germline, CDR1 is MNHNS and CDR2 SASEGT. The V gene lost 2 bases and the J gene lost 2 bases, with 10 bases spanning the gap. CDR3 bases: TGTGCCAGCAGTGAATTAACAGGGACTGGAAACACCATATATTTT. Its protein product is CASSELTGTGNTIYF.

The chain links TRBV28 to TRBJ2-1; 14 nucleotides align to TRBD2. The germline gives CDR1 MDHEN, CDR2 SYDVKM. The CDR3 is 16 amino acids. V shed 4 bases, J shed 8 bases, and the junction held 7 bases outside the gene matches. CDR3 region: CASSSPGTSGSDEQFF. The DNA of the CDR3 is TGTGCCAGCAGTTCCCCCGGGACTAGCGGGAGTGATGAGCAGTTCTTC.

Points on this clone: The germline gene is not matched at one end of the junction; a read error may be the cause. Additional DNA sequences in this sample encode the identical CDR3. The chain recombines TRBV28 with TRBJ2-7; 8 bases line up with TRBD2. The CDR3 totals 14 residues. The germline CDR1 and CDR2 sequences are MDHEN and SYDVKM. Written as DNA, the CDR3 is TGTGCCAGCACTTTAAGCGGGGGAAGCTACGAGCAGTACTTC. This codes for CASTLSGGSYEQYF.

The chain links TRBV7-8 to TRBJ2-1; TRBD2 might be the D (5 bases). Germline loops: CDR1 SGHVS, CDR2 FQNEAQ. Trimming pared 10 bases from V and 1 base from J, leaving 14 bases between. This CDR3 has 14 amino acids. In DNA form, the CDR3 reads TGTGCCACCGTCCGGCGGGCGTCCTACAATGAGCAGTTCTTC. This gives the protein CATVRRASYNEQFF.

Only a few counts were recorded for this clone. The chain employs TRBV21-1 and TRBJ2-7. TRBV21-1 is reported as a pseudogene. The CDR3 spans 17 residues. Written as DNA, the CDR3 is TGTGCCAGCAGCACCTCCGGAGTAAGGGGGGCGTCCTACGAGCAGTACTTC. Translating it yields CASSTSGVRGASYEQYF.

In regard to this clone: At one end, the junction sequence differs from germline, possibly due to a read error. The chain joins TRBV6-7 to TRBJ2-3; possibly TRBD2 for D (5 bases). TRBV6-7 is assigned to the ORF class and has an uncertain function. The CDR3 contains 14 residues. In DNA, the CDR3 is TGTGCCAGCAGTGACTCGGGGAGTTCAGATACGCAGTATTTT. The encoded protein is CASSDSGSSDTQYF.

V is TRBV5-1 and J is TRBJ2-2; D call uncertain. Germline V lookup: CDR1 SGHRS, CDR2 YFSETQ. V gave up 2 bases and J gave up 2 bases, with 7 bases separating them. There are 14 residues in the CDR3. The CDR3 here is CASSLGSNTGELFF. CDR3 DNA: TGCGCCAGCAGCTTAGGCTCCAACACCGGGGAGCTGTTTTTT.

For the CDR3, the DNA is TGTGCCAGCAGTTTAATTGGGTCTGGGGCCAACGTCCTGACTTTC. It codes for CASSLIGSGANVLTF. V and J are TRBV28 and TRBJ2-6; unclear D gene. The V end was cut by 2 bases, the J end by 1 base, with 6 bases between. Germline CDR1 is MDHEN and CDR2 is SYDVKM. The CDR3 spans 15 residues.

This clone appeared a few times. The rearrangement joins TRBV5-1 to TRBJ1-3; 7 nucleotides agree with TRBD1. The J segment lost 2 bases and the V segment lost 1 base, leaving 0 bases of the junction unmatched. The CDR3 length is 14 residues. Germline V CDR1 and CDR2: SGHRS, YFSETQ. CDR3 amino acids: CASSLTGAGNTIYF. CDR3 DNA sequence: TGCGCCAGCAGCTTGACAGGGGCTGGAAACACCATATATTTT.

The chain combines TRBV29-1 with TRBJ2-3; D is undetermined. The CDR3 extends over 15 amino acids. The V and J ends lost 7 bases and 0 bases respectively, with 17 bases between them. Germline V gene data show CDR1 as SQVTM and CDR2 as ANQGSEA. CDR3 amino acids: CSAAWRASSTDTQYF. CDR3 DNA: TGCAGCGCTGCCTGGAGAGCGTCCAGCACAGATACGCAGTATTTT.